The next 10 T cell receptor beta chains were all read from a single sample in a study of blood T cells in healthy people across ages. A J-beta primer mix and a sample-barcoded 5' primer were used in a second PCR of roughly 6 to 12 cycles. TCRdb called the 5' RACE reads again in MiXCR, with one record for every CDR3 protein. Among around 1,700,000 distinct CDR3 sequences listed, about 30% were seen once. The specimen sequenced was blood. These TCRs come from a woman between 25 and 40 years old in good health.

The CDR3 sequence: CASSKVASIGRCPSYEQYF. CDR3 sequence (DNA): TGTGCCAGCAGCAAAGTCGCGTCTATCGGGAGGTGTCCGTCCTACGAGCAGTACTTC. J is TRBJ2-7 and V is TRBV21-1; the listed D gene, TRBD2, was not tested against the DNA. TRBV21-1 is a listed pseudogene. This CDR3 contains 19 residues.

There are many counts of this clonotype. The chain joins TRBV9 to TRBJ1-1, with D perhaps matching TRBD1 (5 bases). The germline V and J ends were trimmed by 0 bases and 5 bases, with 8 bases remaining between them. Germline values: CDR1 SGDLS, CDR2 YYNGEE. This CDR3 contains 13 residues. The CDR3 DNA is TGTGCCAGCAGCGTAGGGGGACTGACTGAAGCTTTCTTT. Amino acid sequence: CASSVGGLTEAFF.

J is TRBJ1-2 and V is TRBV12-3 or TRBV12-4; unclear D gene. The germline V and J ends were trimmed by 7 bases and 3 bases, with 15 bases remaining between them. The CDR3 extends over 14 amino acids. The CDR3 DNA follows: TGTGCCAGCAATTTGAGCCTCGGGTACTATGGCTACACCTTC. Translation: CASNLSLGYYGYTF.

This clonotype was observed many times. The chain carries TRBV20-1 and TRBJ2-1; 13 bases line up with TRBD2. J was trimmed by 1 base and V by 7 bases; bases with no gene match: 7. This CDR3 spans 16 amino acids. Germline V gene data show CDR1 as DFQATT and CDR2 as SNEGSKA (reference sequence). CDR3 protein: CSVRRGLAGSYNEQFF. CDR3 bases: TGCAGTGTAAGGAGGGGACTAGCGGGATCCTACAATGAGCAGTTCTTC.

This clonotype appeared a single time. The rearrangement joins TRBV24-1 to TRBJ2-1; D remains unclear. V dropped 4 bases and J dropped 9 bases, with 12 bases sitting between them. The length of the CDR3 is 13 residues. Looked up from germline, CDR1 is KGHDR and CDR2 is SFDVKD. CDR3 DNA sequence: TGTGCCACCAGTGACCGACCCCGAGGTGAGCAGTTCTTC. Amino acid sequence: CATSDRPRGEQFF.

The rearrangement links TRBV20-1 to TRBJ2-1, with TRBD1 as a possible D gene (6 bases). Germline CDR1 reads DFQATT; CDR2 reads SNEGSKA (reference sequence). The CDR3 sequence is 14 residues long. The V gene lost 3 bases and the J gene lost 6 bases, with 15 bases spanning the gap. For the CDR3, the DNA is TGCAGTGCTAGCGTCACCTTAGGGGGCAATGAGCAGTTCTTC. Protein sequence: CSASVTLGGNEQFF.

This clonotype was recorded many times. The rearrangement uses TRBV29-1 and TRBJ2-1, with 7 bases matching TRBD2. Trimming at V came to 6 bases and at J to 0 bases, leaving 8 bases not matched to a gene. Germline V gene lookup returns CDR1 SQVTM and CDR2 ANQGSEA. This CDR3 has 15 residues. CDR3 in DNA: TGCAGCGTGGCTAGCGGTTCGAGCTCCTACAATGAGCAGTTCTTC. As protein: CSVASGSSSYNEQFF.

Regarding this clonotype: Possible read error: a much larger clone is one base away. The rearrangement links TRBV20-1 to TRBJ2-1; 7 bases line up with TRBD1. Germline loops: CDR1 DFQATT, CDR2 SNEGSKA (reference sequence). The CDR3 has 13 residues. The chain's CDR3 is CGAKTGIPNEQFF. The CDR3 DNA sequence: TGCGGTGCTAAGACAGGGATACCCAATGAGCAGTTCTTC.

The chain joins TRBV7-2 to TRBJ2-3; D is unclear. CDR3 size: 14 residues. Germline loops: CDR1 SGHTA, CDR2 FQGNSA. Between the trimmed V and J ends, which lost 5 bases and 5 bases, there was a span of 14 bases. CDR3 nucleotides: TGTGCCAGCAGCATCCTACGCAGGCAAGATACGCAGTATTTT. It encodes CASSILRRQDTQYF.

This clonotype was detected only a few times. The V gene is TRBV5-4, the J gene TRBJ2-5; D is possibly TRBD1 or TRBD2 (5 bases each). The CDR3 consists of 13 residues. Trimming left V 4 bases short and J 5 bases short, with 12 bases between. The germline CDR1 and CDR2 sequences are SGHNT and YYREEE (reference sequence). The CDR3 spells CASSRPGRETQYF. For the CDR3, the DNA is TGTGCCAGCAGCCGACCGGGGCGGGAGACCCAGTACTTC.